This T cell receptor beta chain was captured by sequencing in a study of cytomegalovirus exposure and HLA in healthy donors. In the study overall: Both the approximately 130 validation repertoires and the 666 first-cohort repertoires used the same platform, as reported by a later analysis. Study conclusions and caveats: Published work reported that the classifier diagnosed cytomegalovirus status with high specificity and sensitivity.

Assay: immunoSEQ multiplex PCR; the TCRdb copy retains only in-frame clones and omits some. This table holds about 47,000 clones, roughly 90% found once. In the case of this clone: The antigen remains unidentified.

From germline, CDR1 is MNHEY and CDR2 SVGAGI. The CDR3 extends over 13 amino acids. V lost 2 bases, J lost 3 bases, and 7 bases lay in between. V gene TRBV6-5 combines with J gene TRBJ1-1; D not resolved. Material: PBMCs. The TCR was taken from a man between 18 and 35 years old in good health and CMV-seronegative. The CDR3 reads CASSYGRDTEAFF. In nucleotides, the CDR3 is TGTGCCAGCAGTTACGGGCGGGACACTGAAGCTTTCTTT.